The clone carrying this TCR beta chain was seen only a few times. Its antigen is unidentified. This entry belongs to a study of response to subunit inactivated influenza vaccine. Whole-study results and caveats: The study's authors posited that every seasonal influenza vaccination enlists few new T cells.

TCRdb redid the calling of the RT-PCR reads with MiXCR, one entry per CDR3 protein. The sample holds around 480,000 distinct CDR3 sequences, about 17% seen once. The CDR3 has 17 residues. The V gene's germline CDR1 is DFQATT and CDR2 SNEGSKA (reference sequence). Trimming took off 6 bases at V and 8 bases at J, with 31 bases between the two ends. The V gene is TRBV20-1, the J gene TRBJ1-2; perhaps TRBD1 as D (5 bases). The sequenced sample was CD4+ T cells sorted from PBMCs, obtained about 23 months after vaccination. This receptor was identified in a man between 45 and 75 years old who received an inactivated influenza vaccine. CDR3 coding DNA: TGCAGTGCCGTGGTTGGGACCTCCCCATGGGGCCTATCAGGCTACACCTTC. It encodes CSAVVGTSPWGLSGYTF.